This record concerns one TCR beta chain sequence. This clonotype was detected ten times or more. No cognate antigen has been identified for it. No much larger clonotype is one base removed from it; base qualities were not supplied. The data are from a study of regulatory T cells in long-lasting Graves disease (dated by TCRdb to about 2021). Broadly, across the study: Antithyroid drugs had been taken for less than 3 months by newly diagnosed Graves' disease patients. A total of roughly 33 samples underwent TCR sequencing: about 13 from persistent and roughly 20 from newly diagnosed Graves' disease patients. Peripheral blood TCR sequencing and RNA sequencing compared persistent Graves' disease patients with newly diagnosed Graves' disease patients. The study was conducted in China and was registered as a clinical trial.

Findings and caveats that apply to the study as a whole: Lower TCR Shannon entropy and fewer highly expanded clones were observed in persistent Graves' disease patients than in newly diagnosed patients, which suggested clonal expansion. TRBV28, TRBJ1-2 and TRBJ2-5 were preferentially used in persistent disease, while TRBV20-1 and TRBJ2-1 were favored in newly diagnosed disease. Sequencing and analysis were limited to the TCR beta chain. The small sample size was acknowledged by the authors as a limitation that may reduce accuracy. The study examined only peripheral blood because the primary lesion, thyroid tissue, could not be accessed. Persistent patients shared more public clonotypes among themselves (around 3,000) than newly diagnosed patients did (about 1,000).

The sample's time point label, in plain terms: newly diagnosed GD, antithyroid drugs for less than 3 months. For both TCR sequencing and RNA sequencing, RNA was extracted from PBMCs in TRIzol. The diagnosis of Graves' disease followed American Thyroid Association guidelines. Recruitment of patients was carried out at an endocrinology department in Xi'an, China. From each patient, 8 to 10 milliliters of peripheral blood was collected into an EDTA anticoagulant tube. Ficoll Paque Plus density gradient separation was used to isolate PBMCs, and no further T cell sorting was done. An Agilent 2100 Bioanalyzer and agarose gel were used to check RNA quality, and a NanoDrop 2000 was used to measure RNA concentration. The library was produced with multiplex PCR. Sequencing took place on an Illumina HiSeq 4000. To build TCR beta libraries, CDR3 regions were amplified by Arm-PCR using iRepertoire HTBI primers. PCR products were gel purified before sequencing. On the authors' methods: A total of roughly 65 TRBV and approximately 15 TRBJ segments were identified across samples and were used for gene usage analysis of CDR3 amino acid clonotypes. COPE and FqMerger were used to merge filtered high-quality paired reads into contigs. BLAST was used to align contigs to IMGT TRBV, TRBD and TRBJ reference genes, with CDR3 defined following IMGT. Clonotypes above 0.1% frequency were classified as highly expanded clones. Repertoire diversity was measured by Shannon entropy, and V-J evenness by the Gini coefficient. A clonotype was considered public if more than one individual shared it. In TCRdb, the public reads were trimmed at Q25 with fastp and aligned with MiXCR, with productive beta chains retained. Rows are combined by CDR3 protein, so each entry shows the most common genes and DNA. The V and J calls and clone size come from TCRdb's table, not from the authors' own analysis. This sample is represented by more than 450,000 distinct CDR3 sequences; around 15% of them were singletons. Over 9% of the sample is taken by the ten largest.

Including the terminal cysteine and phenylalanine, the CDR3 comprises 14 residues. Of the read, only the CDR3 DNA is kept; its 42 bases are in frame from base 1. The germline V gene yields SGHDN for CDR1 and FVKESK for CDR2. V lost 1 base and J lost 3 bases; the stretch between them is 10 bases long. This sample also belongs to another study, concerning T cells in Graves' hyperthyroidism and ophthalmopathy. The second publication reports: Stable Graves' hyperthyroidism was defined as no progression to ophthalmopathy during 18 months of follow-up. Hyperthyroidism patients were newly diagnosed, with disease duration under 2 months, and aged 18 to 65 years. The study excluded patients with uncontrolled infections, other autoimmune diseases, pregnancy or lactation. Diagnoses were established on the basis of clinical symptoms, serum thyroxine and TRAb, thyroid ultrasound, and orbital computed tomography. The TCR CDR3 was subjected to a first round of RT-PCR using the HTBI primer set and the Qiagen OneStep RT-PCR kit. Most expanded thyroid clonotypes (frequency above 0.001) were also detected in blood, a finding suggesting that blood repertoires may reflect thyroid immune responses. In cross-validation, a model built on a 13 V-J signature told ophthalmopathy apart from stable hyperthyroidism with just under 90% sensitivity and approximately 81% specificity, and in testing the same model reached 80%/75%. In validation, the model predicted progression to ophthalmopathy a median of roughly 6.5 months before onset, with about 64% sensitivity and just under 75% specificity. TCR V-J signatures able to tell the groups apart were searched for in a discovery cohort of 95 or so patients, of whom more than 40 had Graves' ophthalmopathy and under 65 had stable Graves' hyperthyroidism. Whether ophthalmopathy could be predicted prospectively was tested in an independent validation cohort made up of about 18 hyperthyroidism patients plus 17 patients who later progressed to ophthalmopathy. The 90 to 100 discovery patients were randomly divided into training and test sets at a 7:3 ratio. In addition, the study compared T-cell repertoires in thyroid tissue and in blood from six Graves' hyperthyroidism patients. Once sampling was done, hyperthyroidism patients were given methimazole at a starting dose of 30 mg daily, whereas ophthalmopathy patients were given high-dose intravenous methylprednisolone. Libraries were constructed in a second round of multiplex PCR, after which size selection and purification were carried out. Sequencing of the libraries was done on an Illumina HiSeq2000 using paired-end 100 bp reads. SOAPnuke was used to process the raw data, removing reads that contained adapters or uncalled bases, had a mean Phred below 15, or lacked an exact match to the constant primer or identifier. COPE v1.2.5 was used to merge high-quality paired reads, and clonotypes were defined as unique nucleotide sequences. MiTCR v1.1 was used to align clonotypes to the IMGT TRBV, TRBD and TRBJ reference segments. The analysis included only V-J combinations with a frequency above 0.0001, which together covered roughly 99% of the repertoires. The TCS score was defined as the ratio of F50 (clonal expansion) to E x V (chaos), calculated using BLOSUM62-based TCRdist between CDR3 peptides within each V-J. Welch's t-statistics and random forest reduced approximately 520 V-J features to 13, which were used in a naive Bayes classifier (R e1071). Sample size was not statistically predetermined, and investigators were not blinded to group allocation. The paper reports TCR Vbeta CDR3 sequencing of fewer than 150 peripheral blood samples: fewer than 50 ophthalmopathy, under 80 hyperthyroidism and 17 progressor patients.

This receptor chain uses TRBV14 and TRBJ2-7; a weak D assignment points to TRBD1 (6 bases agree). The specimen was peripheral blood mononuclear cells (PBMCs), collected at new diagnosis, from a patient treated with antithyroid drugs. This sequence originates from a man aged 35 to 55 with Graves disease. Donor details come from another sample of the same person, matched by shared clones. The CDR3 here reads CASSQAGQNYEQYF. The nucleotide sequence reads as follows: TGTGCCAGCAGCCAAGCGGGACAAAACTACGAGCAGTACTTC.